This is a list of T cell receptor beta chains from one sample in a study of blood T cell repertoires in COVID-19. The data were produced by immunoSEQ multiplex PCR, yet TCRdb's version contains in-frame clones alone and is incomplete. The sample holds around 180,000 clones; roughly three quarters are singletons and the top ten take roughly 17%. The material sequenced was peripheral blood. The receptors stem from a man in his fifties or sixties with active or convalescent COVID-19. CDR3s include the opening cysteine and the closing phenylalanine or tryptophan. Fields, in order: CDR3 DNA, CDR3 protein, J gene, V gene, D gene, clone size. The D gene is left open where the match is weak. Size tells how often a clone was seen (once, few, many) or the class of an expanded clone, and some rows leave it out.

CDR3nt: TGTGCCAGCAGGACAGGGTCCTTTGGGGGGACTGAAGCTTTCTTT
CDR3aa: CASRTGSFGGTEAFF
j_gene: TRBJ1-1
v_gene: TRBV28
d_gene: TRBD1
abundance: few

CDR3nt: TGCGCCAGCAGCTTGGCGCAGGGGAACACTGAAGCTTTCTTT
CDR3aa: CASSLAQGNTEAFF
j_gene: TRBJ1-1
v_gene: TRBV5-1
d_gene: -
abundance: -

CDR3nt: TGTGCCAGCAGCTTACTGGGGGGCTCTGGGGCCAACGTCCTGACTTTC
CDR3aa: CASSLLGGSGANVLTF
j_gene: TRBJ2-6
v_gene: TRBV7-9
d_gene: -
abundance: once

CDR3nt: TGTGCCAGCAGCTTATTGAGCGGGAGAGACAATGAGCAGTTCTTC
CDR3aa: CASSLLSGRDNEQFF
j_gene: TRBJ2-1
v_gene: TRBV7-7
d_gene: TRBD2
abundance: -

CDR3nt: TGTGCCAGCAGCCCAGGGACAGGGCCACAAGAGACCCAGTACTTC
CDR3aa: CASSPGTGPQETQYF
j_gene: TRBJ2-5
v_gene: TRBV25-1
d_gene: TRBD1
abundance: few

CDR3nt: TGTGCCAGCAGCGCCGGACTAAGTCCAGATACGCAGTATTTT
CDR3aa: CASSAGLSPDTQYF
j_gene: TRBJ2-3
v_gene: TRBV2
d_gene: -
abundance: -

CDR3nt: TGTGCCAGCAGCGCCCGGGACAGGACTAATGAAAAACTGTTTTTT
CDR3aa: CASSARDRTNEKLFF
j_gene: TRBJ1-4
v_gene: TRBV5-4
d_gene: TRBD1
abundance: -

CDR3nt: TGTGCCAGCAGTCCACAGGGGCTTTCCTACAATGAGCAGTTCTTC
CDR3aa: CASSPQGLSYNEQFF
j_gene: TRBJ2-1
v_gene: TRBV5-4
d_gene: TRBD1
abundance: -

CDR3nt: TGTGCCAGTAGTATTTGGCAGGGCCGAACTGAAGCTTTCTTT
CDR3aa: CASSIWQGRTEAFF
j_gene: TRBJ1-1
v_gene: TRBV19
d_gene: -
abundance: -

CDR3nt: TGTGCCAGCAGCGGGACAGGGGGCTGGAATGAGCAGTTCTTC
CDR3aa: CASSGTGGWNEQFF
j_gene: TRBJ2-1
v_gene: TRBV7-9
d_gene: TRBD1
abundance: few

CDR3nt: TGTGCCAGCAGCCAAGTTAGCGGGAGCTCCTACAATGAGCAGTTCTTC
CDR3aa: CASSQVSGSSYNEQFF
j_gene: TRBJ2-1
v_gene: TRBV4-2
d_gene: TRBD2
abundance: once

CDR3nt: TGTGCCAGCAGTGTTCCGGGACAGAAATGGGAATCGGGCACTGAAGCTTTCTTT
CDR3aa: CASSVPGQKWESGTEAFF
j_gene: TRBJ1-1
v_gene: TRBV2
d_gene: TRBD1
abundance: -

CDR3nt: TGTGCCAGCAGCCTAAGGGAGGGGACCCAGTACTTC
CDR3aa: CASSLREGTQYF
j_gene: TRBJ2-5
v_gene: TRBV4-2
d_gene: TRBD2
abundance: -

CDR3nt: TGCGCCAGCAGCTTGGGGACTAGCGGGTGGACTAGCACAGATACGCAGTATTTT
CDR3aa: CASSLGTSGWTSTDTQYF
j_gene: TRBJ2-3
v_gene: TRBV5-1
d_gene: TRBD2
abundance: -

CDR3nt: TGTGCCAGCAGCCTCCAAGGGGGGGGGCAAGGACAGCCCCAGCATTTT
CDR3aa: CASSLQGGGQGQPQHF
j_gene: TRBJ1-5
v_gene: TRBV4-2
d_gene: -
abundance: -

CDR3nt: TGTGCCAGCAGCCAGGCAGGGGGCACTGGAAACACCATATATTTT
CDR3aa: CASSQAGGTGNTIYF
j_gene: TRBJ1-3
v_gene: TRBV4-2
d_gene: TRBD1
abundance: -

CDR3nt: TGTGCCATCAGTGAGCCGGGACAGGGTCTGCAAGAGACCCAGTACTTC
CDR3aa: CAISEPGQGLQETQYF
j_gene: TRBJ2-5
v_gene: TRBV10-3
d_gene: TRBD1
abundance: -

CDR3nt: TGTGCCAGCAGCCCGGACTACGGTGAGCAGTTCTTC
CDR3aa: CASSPDYGEQFF
j_gene: TRBJ2-1
v_gene: TRBV7-2
d_gene: -
abundance: -

CDR3nt: TGCAGCGTGGGCGACAGGGTAGACACTGAAGCTTTCTTT
CDR3aa: CSVGDRVDTEAFF
j_gene: TRBJ1-1
v_gene: TRBV29-1
d_gene: TRBD1
abundance: -

CDR3nt: TGCAGCGTTGGCCGACAGGGAGAGCAGTACTTC
CDR3aa: CSVGRQGEQYF
j_gene: TRBJ2-7
v_gene: TRBV29-1
d_gene: TRBD1
abundance: -

CDR3nt: TGCAGCGTCCGTGAGTCAGGCGAGACCCAGTACTTC
CDR3aa: CSVRESGETQYF
j_gene: TRBJ2-5
v_gene: TRBV29-1
d_gene: -
abundance: -

CDR3nt: TGTGCCAGCAGCCGTACAGGCTCCTACAATGAGCAGTTCTTC
CDR3aa: CASSRTGSYNEQFF
j_gene: TRBJ2-1
v_gene: TRBV11-2
d_gene: -
abundance: -

CDR3nt: TGTGCCAGCAGCTTAAGTGGACAGGGGAGCTATGGCTACACCTTC
CDR3aa: CASSLSGQGSYGYTF
j_gene: TRBJ1-2
v_gene: TRBV7-2
d_gene: TRBD1
abundance: once

CDR3nt: TGTGCCAGCAGCTCCGGGAGGCACAATGAGCAGTTCTTC
CDR3aa: CASSSGRHNEQFF
j_gene: TRBJ2-1
v_gene: TRBV7-3
d_gene: TRBD2
abundance: few

CDR3nt: TGTGCCAGCAGTCAGAGGCGACAAGCTTTCTTT
CDR3aa: CASSQRRQAFF
j_gene: TRBJ1-1
v_gene: TRBV28
d_gene: -
abundance: -

CDR3nt: TGCAGCGTTGAAGATGGCAGGGGTGGCACAGATACGCAGTATTTT
CDR3aa: CSVEDGRGGTDTQYF
j_gene: TRBJ2-3
v_gene: TRBV29-1
d_gene: -
abundance: -

CDR3nt: TGTGCCAGCAGCTCGGGACAGTTCACGGGGGAGCAGTACTTC
CDR3aa: CASSSGQFTGEQYF
j_gene: TRBJ2-7
v_gene: TRBV7-6
d_gene: TRBD1
abundance: -

CDR3nt: TGTGCCAGCAGCCAAGGGGCAGGGGCTACCTACGAGCAGTACTTC
CDR3aa: CASSQGAGATYEQYF
j_gene: TRBJ2-7
v_gene: TRBV6-6
d_gene: -
abundance: -

CDR3nt: TGTGCCAGCAGCTTGGCCAGGGAAGCCACTGAAGCTTTCTTT
CDR3aa: CASSLAREATEAFF
j_gene: TRBJ1-1
v_gene: TRBV7-2
d_gene: -
abundance: -

CDR3nt: TGTGCCAGCAGCTCAACAGATACGCAGTATTTT
CDR3aa: CASSSTDTQYF
j_gene: TRBJ2-3
v_gene: TRBV5-4
d_gene: -
abundance: many

CDR3nt: TGTGCCAGCTCACCCCCAGGGACCAAAAACATTCAGTACTTC
CDR3aa: CASSPPGTKNIQYF
j_gene: TRBJ2-4
v_gene: TRBV18
d_gene: -
abundance: -

CDR3nt: TGTGCCAGCAGCCCATCTGACAGGACCTTAGCTAACTATGGCTACACCTTC
CDR3aa: CASSPSDRTLANYGYTF
j_gene: TRBJ1-2
v_gene: TRBV7-9
d_gene: -
abundance: many

CDR3nt: TGTGCCAGCAGCTCAAGACTAGCGGGAGAAGAACGGGAGACCCAGTACTTC
CDR3aa: CASSSRLAGEERETQYF
j_gene: TRBJ2-5
v_gene: TRBV5-4
d_gene: TRBD2
abundance: -

CDR3nt: TGTGCCAGCAGCCAGGGCAGGGGGCAATTGGCCGGGGAGCTGTTTTTT
CDR3aa: CASSQGRGQLAGELFF
j_gene: TRBJ2-2
v_gene: TRBV3-1/TRBV3-2
d_gene: TRBD1
abundance: -

CDR3nt: TGCGCCAGCAGCTTCCCGGGACTAGCGGGATCGGGGGATACGCAGTATTTT
CDR3aa: CASSFPGLAGSGDTQYF
j_gene: TRBJ2-3
v_gene: TRBV5-1
d_gene: TRBD2
abundance: -

CDR3nt: TGTGCCAGTAGGTACAGGGGTGAAGCTTTCTTT
CDR3aa: CASRYRGEAFF
j_gene: TRBJ1-1
v_gene: TRBV19
d_gene: TRBD1
abundance: many

CDR3nt: TGTGCCTGGAGTCGGGAGGGGGCCATCAATTCACCCCTCCACTTT
CDR3aa: CAWSREGAINSPLHF
j_gene: TRBJ1-6
v_gene: TRBV30
d_gene: TRBD1
abundance: -

CDR3nt: TGTGCCAGCAGTCCCGGGGGACTATCGCAGGAGACCCAGTACTTC
CDR3aa: CASSPGGLSQETQYF
j_gene: TRBJ2-5
v_gene: TRBV3-1/TRBV3-2
d_gene: TRBD2
abundance: -

CDR3nt: TGTGCCAGTAGTATGACTTCCGGGACAGGGGGCCCTAGGGTTAATCAGCCCCAGCATTTT
CDR3aa: CASSMTSGTGGPRVNQPQHF
j_gene: TRBJ1-5
v_gene: TRBV19
d_gene: TRBD1
abundance: -

CDR3nt: TGCAGTGCTAGTACGGTGACTAGCGCGGACACCGGGGAGCTGTTTTTT
CDR3aa: CSASTVTSADTGELFF
j_gene: TRBJ2-2
v_gene: TRBV20-1
d_gene: TRBD2
abundance: -

CDR3nt: TGTGCCAGCAGCCACCTAAGAGGGGGCTATGGCTACACCTTC
CDR3aa: CASSHLRGGYGYTF
j_gene: TRBJ1-2
v_gene: TRBV3-1/TRBV3-2
d_gene: -
abundance: -

CDR3nt: TGTGCCAGCTCACCCCTTCAGGAGAACACTGAAGCTTTCTTT
CDR3aa: CASSPLQENTEAFF
j_gene: TRBJ1-1
v_gene: TRBV18
d_gene: -
abundance: few

CDR3nt: TGTGCCAGCAGCCGCCGGGACAGGGGCCCTAGCACAGATACGCAGTATTTT
CDR3aa: CASSRRDRGPSTDTQYF
j_gene: TRBJ2-3
v_gene: TRBV7-2
d_gene: TRBD1
abundance: -

CDR3nt: TGTGCCAGCAGCCAAAGGCGGATGAACACCGGGGAGCTGTTTTTT
CDR3aa: CASSQRRMNTGELFF
j_gene: TRBJ2-2
v_gene: TRBV3-1/TRBV3-2
d_gene: -
abundance: -

CDR3nt: TGTGCCAGCAGCTTAGTGGGGGGCTCTGGAAACACCATATATTTT
CDR3aa: CASSLVGGSGNTIYF
j_gene: TRBJ1-3
v_gene: TRBV11-2
d_gene: -
abundance: -

CDR3nt: TGTGCCAGCAGCTTTGGACTAGCCAAAAACATTCAGTACTTC
CDR3aa: CASSFGLAKNIQYF
j_gene: TRBJ2-4
v_gene: TRBV5-4
d_gene: -
abundance: -

CDR3nt: TGTGCCAGCAGTTTACCGGGACAGGGGGCGGTTGGCTACACCTTC
CDR3aa: CASSLPGQGAVGYTF
j_gene: TRBJ1-2
v_gene: TRBV28
d_gene: TRBD1
abundance: -

CDR3nt: TGTGCCAGCAGCCCGCTAGGCAGGGGGTCTGGGGCCAACGTCCTGACTTTC
CDR3aa: CASSPLGRGSGANVLTF
j_gene: TRBJ2-6
v_gene: TRBV4-2
d_gene: TRBD1
abundance: once

CDR3nt: TGTGCCAGCAGTTCTCCCGGGACAGGGATCTACGAGCAGTACTTC
CDR3aa: CASSSPGTGIYEQYF
j_gene: TRBJ2-7
v_gene: TRBV6-5
d_gene: TRBD1
abundance: few

CDR3nt: TGTGCCAGCAGCCCGGACAGGGTGGGCGAAAAACTGTTTTTT
CDR3aa: CASSPDRVGEKLFF
j_gene: TRBJ1-4
v_gene: TRBV5-4
d_gene: TRBD1
abundance: -

CDR3nt: TGTGCCAGCAGTCCTGGGACACCCTCAGTAGCTTTCTTT
CDR3aa: CASSPGTPSVAFF
j_gene: TRBJ1-1
v_gene: TRBV6-5
d_gene: -
abundance: once

CDR3nt: TGTGCCAGCAGCTTGGAGTTAGCAACTGAAGCTTTCTTT
CDR3aa: CASSLELATEAFF
j_gene: TRBJ1-1
v_gene: TRBV5-6
d_gene: -
abundance: -

CDR3nt: TGCGCCAGCAGCTATGGGGAGGACTCTGGCTACACCTTC
CDR3aa: CASSYGEDSGYTF
j_gene: TRBJ1-2
v_gene: TRBV5-1
d_gene: -
abundance: many

CDR3nt: TGTGCCAGCAGCTCTGACAGGGACAAAAACATTCAGTACTTC
CDR3aa: CASSSDRDKNIQYF
j_gene: TRBJ2-4
v_gene: TRBV11-1
d_gene: TRBD1
abundance: -

CDR3nt: TGTGCCAGCAGCTCCAGAGGGGGTAGCGGGAGTTACGGGGAGCTGTTTTTT
CDR3aa: CASSSRGGSGSYGELFF
j_gene: TRBJ2-2
v_gene: TRBV7-6
d_gene: TRBD2
abundance: -